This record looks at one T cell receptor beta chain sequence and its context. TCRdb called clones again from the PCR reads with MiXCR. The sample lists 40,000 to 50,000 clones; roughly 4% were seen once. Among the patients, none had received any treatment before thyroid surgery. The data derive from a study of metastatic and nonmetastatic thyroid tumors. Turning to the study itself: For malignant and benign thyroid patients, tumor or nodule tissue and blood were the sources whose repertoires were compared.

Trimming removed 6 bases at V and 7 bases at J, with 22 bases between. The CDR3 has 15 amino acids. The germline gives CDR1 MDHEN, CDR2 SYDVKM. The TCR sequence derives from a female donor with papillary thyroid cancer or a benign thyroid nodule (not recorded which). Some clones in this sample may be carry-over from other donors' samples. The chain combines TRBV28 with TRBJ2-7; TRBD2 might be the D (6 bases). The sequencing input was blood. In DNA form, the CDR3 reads TGTGCCAGCAGCCCGCCGGGGGACGTGGTGGGGGAGCAGTACTTC. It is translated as CASSPPGDVVGEQYF.